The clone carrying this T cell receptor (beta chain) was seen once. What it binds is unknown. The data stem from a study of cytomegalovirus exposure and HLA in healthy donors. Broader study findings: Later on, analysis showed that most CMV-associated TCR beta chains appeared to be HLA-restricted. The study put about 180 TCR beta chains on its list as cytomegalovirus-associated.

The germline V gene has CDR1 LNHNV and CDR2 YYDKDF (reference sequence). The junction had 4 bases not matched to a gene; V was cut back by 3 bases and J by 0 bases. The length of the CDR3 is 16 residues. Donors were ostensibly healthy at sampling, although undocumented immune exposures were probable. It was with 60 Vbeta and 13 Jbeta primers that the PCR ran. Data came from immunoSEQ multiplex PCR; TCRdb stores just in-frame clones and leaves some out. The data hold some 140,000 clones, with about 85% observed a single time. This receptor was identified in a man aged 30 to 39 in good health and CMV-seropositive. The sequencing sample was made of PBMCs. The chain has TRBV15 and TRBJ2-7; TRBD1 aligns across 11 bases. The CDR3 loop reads CATSSWTGGNSYEQYF. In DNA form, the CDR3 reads TGTGCCACCAGCAGCTGGACAGGGGGCAACTCCTACGAGCAGTACTTC. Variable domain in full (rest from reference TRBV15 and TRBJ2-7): DAMVIQNPRYQVTQFGKPVTLSCSQTLNHNVMYWYQQKSSQAPKLLFHYYDKDFNNEADTPDNFQSRRPNTSFCFLDIRSPGLGDTAMYLCATSSWTGGNSYEQYFGPGTRLTVT.